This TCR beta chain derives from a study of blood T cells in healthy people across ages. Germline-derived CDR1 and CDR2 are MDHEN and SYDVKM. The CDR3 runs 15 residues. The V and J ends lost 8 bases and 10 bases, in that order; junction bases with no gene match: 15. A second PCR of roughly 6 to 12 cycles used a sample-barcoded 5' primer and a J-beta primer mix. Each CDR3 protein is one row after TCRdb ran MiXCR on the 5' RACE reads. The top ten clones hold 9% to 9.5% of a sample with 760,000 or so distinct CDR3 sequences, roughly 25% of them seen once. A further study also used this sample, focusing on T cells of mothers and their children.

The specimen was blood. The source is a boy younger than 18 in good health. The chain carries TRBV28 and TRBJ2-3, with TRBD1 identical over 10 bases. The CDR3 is CASYSGTGVAYAQYF. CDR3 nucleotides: TGTGCCAGCTACTCCGGGACAGGGGTAGCGTATGCGCAGTATTTT.